This T cell receptor beta chain was sequenced in a study of shared T cell receptors in the human thymus (dated by TCRdb to the early 2020s). At the level of the whole study: The study examined how self-reactive, shared T-cell receptor alpha chains are generated in the human thymus.

Library preparation used the immunoSEQ multiplex PCR assay. Here the immuneACCESS table is served through TCRdb, limited to in-frame sequences with V and J called. Missing clones are a known gap in these copies; in checked studies unresolved V genes cover under half, and the rest lacks a known reason. Across this sample there are under 700,000 clones, with 75% to 80% seen only once. Around 0.013% of the sample belongs to the ten largest clones. The cysteine opens and the phenylalanine closes a CDR3 of 17 amino acids. Left in the record is the CDR3 DNA by itself, 51 bases read in frame from the first base. V is clipped by 5 bases and J by 0 bases, and the sequence between their germline boundaries is 18 bases long. CDR1 and CDR2 were assigned from the germline V gene as SGHTA and FQGTGA. Turning to this clone: The antigen it recognizes is unknown. It has no much larger one-base neighbor in the sample; base qualities were not kept.

These same records also appear under a second study, on human thymus T cells. In that second paper, the authors write: In Finland, the donors were immunologically healthy infants who were having open corrective cardiac surgery for congenital heart defects. Thymus tissue was collected as surgical resects that were removed during corrective cardiac surgery. Biased V and J gene segment usage appeared to be present in both thymic and peripheral blood repertoires. Highly overlapping thymic TCR repertoires among unrelated individuals were reported in the related research. The study characterized TCR alpha and beta repertoires from roughly eight infant thymus samples and a few related peripheral blood samples. The cohort included more than 5 male and two female infants, with donor ages spanning 7 to 244 days. Thymocytes were freed from the tissue by mechanical means and kept at -70 degrees C as pellets of roughly 9-34 million cells. Genomic DNA was extracted from frozen cell pellets with a QIAsymphony instrument. The immunoSEQ multiplex PCR assay was used to amplify the TCRB and TCRAD loci from a standardized quantity of quality-controlled genomic DNA. The amplicons covered the V(D)J region and were long enough to include the CDR3 and to identify the V and J genes. The commercial immunoSEQ service was used to sequence amplicons on an Illumina platform. Corrections for primer bias and sequencing errors followed previously described methods, while TCRAD and TCRB definitions were based on the IMGT database. immunoSEQ Analyzer 3.0 and VDJTools were used for repertoire analysis, which covered basic statistics, V/J segment usage, diversity estimates, rarefaction and pairwise overlap. Chao1, ChaoE, Efron-Thisted, Shannon and inverse Simpson indices were used to estimate diversity, which was also estimated on datasets down-sampled to the smallest sample. Repertoire overlap was determined by strict matching of CDR3 nucleotide sequence, V gene and J gene, and Jaccard-based multidimensional scaling clustering was applied. On average, thymus samples yielded roughly 770,000 unique TCRB clonotypes, whereas blood samples yielded approximately 84,000.

The chain is encoded by TRBV7-3 joined to TRBJ2-3; the D gene is possibly TRBD2, with 7 bases matching. This receptor was obtained from a boy in the first two years of life with a congenital heart defect. Donor details come from another sample of the same person, matched by shared clones. Input material: thymocytes. The DNA reads as follows: TGTGCCAGCAGCCTGGGTGGGGGGGCTTCTAGCACAGATACGCAGTATTTT. It translates as CASSLGGGASSTDTQYF. This CDR3, with the reference TRBV7-3 and TRBJ2-3 proteins standing in past its ends, gives the full variable domain GAGVSQTPSNKVTEKGKYVELRCDPISGHTALYWYRQSLGQGPEFLIYFQGTGAADDSGLPNDRFFAVRPEGSVSTLKIQRTERGDSAVYLCASSLGGGASSTDTQYFGPGTRLTVL.